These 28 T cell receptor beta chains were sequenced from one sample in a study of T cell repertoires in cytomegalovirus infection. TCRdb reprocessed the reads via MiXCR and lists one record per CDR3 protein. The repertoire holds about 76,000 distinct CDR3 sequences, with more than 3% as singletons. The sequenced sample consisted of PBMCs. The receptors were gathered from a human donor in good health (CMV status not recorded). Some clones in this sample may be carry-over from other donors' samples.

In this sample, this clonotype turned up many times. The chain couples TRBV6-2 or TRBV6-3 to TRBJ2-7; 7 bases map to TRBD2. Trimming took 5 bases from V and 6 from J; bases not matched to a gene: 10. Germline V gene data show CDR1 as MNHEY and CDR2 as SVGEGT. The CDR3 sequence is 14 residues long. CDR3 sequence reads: CASSQDRPGGEQYF. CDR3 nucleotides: TGTGCCAGCAGTCAGGACCGTCCGGGGGGCGAGCAGTACTTC.

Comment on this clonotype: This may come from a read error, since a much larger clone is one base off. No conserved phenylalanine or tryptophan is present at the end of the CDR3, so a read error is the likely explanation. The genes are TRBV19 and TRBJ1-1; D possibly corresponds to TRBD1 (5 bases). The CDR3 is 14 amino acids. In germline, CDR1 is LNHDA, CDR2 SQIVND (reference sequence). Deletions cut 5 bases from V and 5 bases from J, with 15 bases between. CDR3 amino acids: CASSRRRVMTEAFS. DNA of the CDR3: TGTGCCAGTAGTCGCCGCAGGGTTATGACTGAAGCTTTCTCT.

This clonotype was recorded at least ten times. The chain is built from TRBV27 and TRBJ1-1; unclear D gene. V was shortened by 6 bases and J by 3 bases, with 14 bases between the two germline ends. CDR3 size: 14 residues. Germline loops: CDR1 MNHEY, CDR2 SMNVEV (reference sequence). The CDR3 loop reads CASSRGYWDTEAFF. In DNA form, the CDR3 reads TGTGCCAGCAGCCGTGGATATTGGGACACTGAAGCTTTCTTT.

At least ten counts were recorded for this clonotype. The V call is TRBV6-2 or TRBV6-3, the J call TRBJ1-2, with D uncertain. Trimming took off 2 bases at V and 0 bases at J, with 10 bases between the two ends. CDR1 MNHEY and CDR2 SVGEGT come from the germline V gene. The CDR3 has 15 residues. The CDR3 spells CASSYGPRSNYGYTF. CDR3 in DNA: TGTGCCAGCAGTTACGGCCCGCGATCTAACTATGGCTACACCTTC.

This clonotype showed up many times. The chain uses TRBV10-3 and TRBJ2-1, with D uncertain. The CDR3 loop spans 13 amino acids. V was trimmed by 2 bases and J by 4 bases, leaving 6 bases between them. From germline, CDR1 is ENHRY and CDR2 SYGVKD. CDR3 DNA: TGTGCCATCAGTGAGGGGGTGTACAATGAGCAGTTCTTC. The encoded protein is CAISEGVYNEQFF.

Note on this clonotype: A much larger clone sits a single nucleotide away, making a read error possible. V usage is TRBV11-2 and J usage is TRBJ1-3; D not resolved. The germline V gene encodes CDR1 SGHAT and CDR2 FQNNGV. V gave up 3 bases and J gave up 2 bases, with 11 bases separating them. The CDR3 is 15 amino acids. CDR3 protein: CASSFAGSAGNTIYF. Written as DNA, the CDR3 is TGTGCCAGCAGCTTCGCTGGGAGCGCTGGAAACACCATATATTTT. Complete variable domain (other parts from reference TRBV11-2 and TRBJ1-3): EAGVAQSPRYKIIEKRQSVAFWCNPISGHATLYWYQQILGQGPKLLIQFQNNGVVDDSQLPKDRFSAERLKGVDSTLKIQPAKLEDSAVYLCASSFAGSAGNTIYFGEGSWLTVV.

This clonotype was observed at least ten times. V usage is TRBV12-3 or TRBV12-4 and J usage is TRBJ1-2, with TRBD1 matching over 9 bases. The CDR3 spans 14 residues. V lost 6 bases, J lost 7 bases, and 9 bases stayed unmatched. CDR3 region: CASRLGTGRAGYTF. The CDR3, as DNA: TGTGCCAGCAGACTCGGGACAGGGAGGGCTGGCTACACCTTC.

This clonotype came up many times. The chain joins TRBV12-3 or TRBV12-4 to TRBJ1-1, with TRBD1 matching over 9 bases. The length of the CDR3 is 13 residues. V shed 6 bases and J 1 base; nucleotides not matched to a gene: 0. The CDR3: CASRGQGNTEAFF. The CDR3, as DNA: TGTGCCAGCAGGGGACAGGGGAACACTGAAGCTTTCTTT.

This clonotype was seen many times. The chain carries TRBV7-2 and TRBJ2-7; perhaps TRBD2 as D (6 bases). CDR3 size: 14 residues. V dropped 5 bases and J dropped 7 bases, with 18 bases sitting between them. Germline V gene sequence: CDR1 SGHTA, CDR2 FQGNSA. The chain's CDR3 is CASSHGLASEEQYF. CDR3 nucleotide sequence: TGTGCCAGCAGCCACGGGCTAGCGTCGGAGGAGCAGTACTTC.

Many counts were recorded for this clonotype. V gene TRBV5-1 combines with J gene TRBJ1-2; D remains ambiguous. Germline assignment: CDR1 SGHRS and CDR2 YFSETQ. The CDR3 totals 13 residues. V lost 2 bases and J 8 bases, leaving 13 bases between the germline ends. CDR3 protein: CASSFQGVGGYTF. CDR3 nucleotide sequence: TGCGCCAGCAGCTTTCAAGGCGTAGGGGGCTACACCTTC.

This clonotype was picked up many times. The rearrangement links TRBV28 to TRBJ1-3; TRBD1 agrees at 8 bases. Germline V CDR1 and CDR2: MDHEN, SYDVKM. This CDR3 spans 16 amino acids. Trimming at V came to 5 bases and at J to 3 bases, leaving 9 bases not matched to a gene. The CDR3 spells CASSAYQGALGNTIYF. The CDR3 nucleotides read TGTGCCAGCAGTGCGTACCAGGGGGCGCTTGGAAACACCATATATTTT.

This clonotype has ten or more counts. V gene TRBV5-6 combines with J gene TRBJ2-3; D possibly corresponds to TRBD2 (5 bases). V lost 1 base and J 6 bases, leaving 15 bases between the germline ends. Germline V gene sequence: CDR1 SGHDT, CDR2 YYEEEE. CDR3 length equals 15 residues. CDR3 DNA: TGTGCCAGCAGCTTGTCGATGAGGGTCCCCGATACGCAGTATTTT. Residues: CASSLSMRVPDTQYF.

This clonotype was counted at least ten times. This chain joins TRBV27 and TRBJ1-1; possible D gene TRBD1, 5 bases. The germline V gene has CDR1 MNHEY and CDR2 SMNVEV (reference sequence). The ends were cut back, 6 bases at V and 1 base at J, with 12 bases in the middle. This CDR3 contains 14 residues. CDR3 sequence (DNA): TGTGCCAGCAGCGAATTGGGACCGAACACTGAAGCTTTCTTT. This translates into CASSELGPNTEAFF.

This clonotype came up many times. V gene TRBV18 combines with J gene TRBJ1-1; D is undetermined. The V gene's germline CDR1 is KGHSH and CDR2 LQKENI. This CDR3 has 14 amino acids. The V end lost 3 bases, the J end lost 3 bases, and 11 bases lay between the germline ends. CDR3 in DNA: TGTGCCAGCTCACCGTCCTTAGCCGACACTGAAGCTTTCTTT. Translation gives CASSPSLADTEAFF.

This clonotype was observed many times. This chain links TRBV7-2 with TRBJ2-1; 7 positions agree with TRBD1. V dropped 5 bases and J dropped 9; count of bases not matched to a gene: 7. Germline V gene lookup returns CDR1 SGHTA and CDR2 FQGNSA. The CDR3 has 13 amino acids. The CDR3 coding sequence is TGTGCCAGCAGCCCCCAACAGGGGACTGAGCAGTTCTTC. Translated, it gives CASSPQQGTEQFF.

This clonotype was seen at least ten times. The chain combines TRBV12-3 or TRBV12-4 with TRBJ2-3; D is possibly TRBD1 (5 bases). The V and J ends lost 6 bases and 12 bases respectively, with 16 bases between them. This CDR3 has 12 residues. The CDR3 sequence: CASRGAQGSQYF. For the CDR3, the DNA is TGTGCCAGCAGGGGCGCCCAGGGATCCCAGTATTTT.

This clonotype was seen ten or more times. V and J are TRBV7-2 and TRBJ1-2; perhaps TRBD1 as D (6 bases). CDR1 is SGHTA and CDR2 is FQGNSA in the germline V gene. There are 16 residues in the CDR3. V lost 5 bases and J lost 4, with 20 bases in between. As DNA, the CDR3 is TGTGCCAGCAGCCCGCCGGGGGGGCGCACCGTCTATGGCTACACCTTC. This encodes CASSPPGGRTVYGYTF. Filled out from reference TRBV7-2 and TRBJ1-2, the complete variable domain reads GAGVSQSPSNKVTEKGKDVELRCDPISGHTALYWYRQSLGQGLEFLIYFQGNSAPDKSGLPSDRFSAERTGGSVSTLTIQRTQQEDSAVYLCASSPPGGRTVYGYTFGSGTRLTVV.

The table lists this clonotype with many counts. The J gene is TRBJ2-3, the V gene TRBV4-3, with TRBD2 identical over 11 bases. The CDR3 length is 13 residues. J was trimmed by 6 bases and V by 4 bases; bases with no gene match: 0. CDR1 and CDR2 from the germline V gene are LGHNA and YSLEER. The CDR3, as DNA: TGCGCCAGCAGCCTAGCGGGGGGGGATACGCAGTATTTT. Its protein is CASSLAGGDTQYF.

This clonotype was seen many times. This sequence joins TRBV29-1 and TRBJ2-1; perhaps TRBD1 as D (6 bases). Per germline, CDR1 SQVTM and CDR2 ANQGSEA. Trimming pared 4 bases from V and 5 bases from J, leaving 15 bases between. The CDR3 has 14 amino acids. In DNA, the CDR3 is TGCAGCGTTGTAGGGGGAGTCAGGGACAATGAGCAGTTCTTC. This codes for CSVVGGVRDNEQFF.

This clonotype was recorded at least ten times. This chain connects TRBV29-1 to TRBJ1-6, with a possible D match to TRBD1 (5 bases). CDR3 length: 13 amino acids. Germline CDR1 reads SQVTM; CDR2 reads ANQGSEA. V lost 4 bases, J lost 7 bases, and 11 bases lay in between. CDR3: CSVGLQGNSPLHF. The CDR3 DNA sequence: TGCAGCGTTGGTCTCCAGGGAAATTCACCCCTCCACTTT.

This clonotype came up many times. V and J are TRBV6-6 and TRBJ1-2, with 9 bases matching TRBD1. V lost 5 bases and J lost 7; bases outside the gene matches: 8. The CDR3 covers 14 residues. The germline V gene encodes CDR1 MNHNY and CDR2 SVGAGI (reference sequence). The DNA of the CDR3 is TGTGCCAGCAGTCTGGGACAGGGTAGAGGTGGCTACACCTTC. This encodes CASSLGQGRGGYTF.

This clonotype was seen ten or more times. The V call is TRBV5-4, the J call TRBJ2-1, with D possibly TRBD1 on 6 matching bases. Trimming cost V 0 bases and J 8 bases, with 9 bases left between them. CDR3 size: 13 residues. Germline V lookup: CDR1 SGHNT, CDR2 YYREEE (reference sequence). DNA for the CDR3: TGTGCCAGCAGCTTGGAACAGGGTCATGAGCAGTTCTTC. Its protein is CASSLEQGHEQFF.

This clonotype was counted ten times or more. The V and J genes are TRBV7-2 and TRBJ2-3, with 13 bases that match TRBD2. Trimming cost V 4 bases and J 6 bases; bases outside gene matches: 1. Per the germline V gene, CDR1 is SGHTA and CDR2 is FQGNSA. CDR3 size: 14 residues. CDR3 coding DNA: TGTGCCAGCAGCTGGACTAGCGGGGGTGATACGCAGTATTTT. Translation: CASSWTSGGDTQYF.

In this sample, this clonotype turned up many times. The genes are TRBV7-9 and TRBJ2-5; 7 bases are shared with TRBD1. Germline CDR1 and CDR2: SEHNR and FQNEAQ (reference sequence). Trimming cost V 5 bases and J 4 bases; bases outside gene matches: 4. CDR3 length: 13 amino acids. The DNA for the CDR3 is TGTGCCAGCAGCCCGACAGGGACAGAGACCCAGTACTTC. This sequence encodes CASSPTGTETQYF.

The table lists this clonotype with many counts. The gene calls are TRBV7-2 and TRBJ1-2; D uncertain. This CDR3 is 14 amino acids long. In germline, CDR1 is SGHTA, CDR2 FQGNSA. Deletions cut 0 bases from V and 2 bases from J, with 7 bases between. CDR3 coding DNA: TGTGCCAGCAGCTTAGCGGACCGAAACTATGGCTACACCTTC. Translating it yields CASSLADRNYGYTF.

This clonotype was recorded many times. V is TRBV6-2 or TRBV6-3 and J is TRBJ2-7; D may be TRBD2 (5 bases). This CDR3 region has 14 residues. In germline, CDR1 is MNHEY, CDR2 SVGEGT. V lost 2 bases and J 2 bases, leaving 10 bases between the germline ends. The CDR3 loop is CASSYRSGTYEQYF. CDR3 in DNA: TGTGCCAGCAGTTACAGGTCCGGGACCTACGAGCAGTACTTC.

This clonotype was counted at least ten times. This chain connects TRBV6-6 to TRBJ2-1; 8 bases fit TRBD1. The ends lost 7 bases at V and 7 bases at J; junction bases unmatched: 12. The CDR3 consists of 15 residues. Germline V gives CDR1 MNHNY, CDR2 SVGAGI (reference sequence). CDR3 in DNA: TGTGCCAGCACCTCGTGGCAGGGGGCAGGGAATGAGCAGTTCTTC. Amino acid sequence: CASTSWQGAGNEQFF.

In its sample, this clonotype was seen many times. The CDR3 sequence is CASSFQGAVDQPQHF. In DNA form, the CDR3 reads TGTGCCAGCAGCTTCCAGGGGGCGGTCGATCAGCCCCAGCATTTT. The chain carries TRBV7-2 and TRBJ1-5, with 8 bases identical to TRBD1. CDR1 and CDR2 (germline): SGHTA, FQGNSA. V was pared by 3 bases and J by 5 bases, with 6 bases of the junction left unmatched. This CDR3 has 15 residues. The variable domain in full, with the rest retrieved from reference TRBV7-2 and TRBJ1-5, is GAGVSQSPSNKVTEKGKDVELRCDPISGHTALYWYRQSLGQGLEFLIYFQGNSAPDKSGLPSDRFSAERTGGSVSTLTIQRTQQEDSAVYLCASSFQGAVDQPQHFGDGTRLSIL.